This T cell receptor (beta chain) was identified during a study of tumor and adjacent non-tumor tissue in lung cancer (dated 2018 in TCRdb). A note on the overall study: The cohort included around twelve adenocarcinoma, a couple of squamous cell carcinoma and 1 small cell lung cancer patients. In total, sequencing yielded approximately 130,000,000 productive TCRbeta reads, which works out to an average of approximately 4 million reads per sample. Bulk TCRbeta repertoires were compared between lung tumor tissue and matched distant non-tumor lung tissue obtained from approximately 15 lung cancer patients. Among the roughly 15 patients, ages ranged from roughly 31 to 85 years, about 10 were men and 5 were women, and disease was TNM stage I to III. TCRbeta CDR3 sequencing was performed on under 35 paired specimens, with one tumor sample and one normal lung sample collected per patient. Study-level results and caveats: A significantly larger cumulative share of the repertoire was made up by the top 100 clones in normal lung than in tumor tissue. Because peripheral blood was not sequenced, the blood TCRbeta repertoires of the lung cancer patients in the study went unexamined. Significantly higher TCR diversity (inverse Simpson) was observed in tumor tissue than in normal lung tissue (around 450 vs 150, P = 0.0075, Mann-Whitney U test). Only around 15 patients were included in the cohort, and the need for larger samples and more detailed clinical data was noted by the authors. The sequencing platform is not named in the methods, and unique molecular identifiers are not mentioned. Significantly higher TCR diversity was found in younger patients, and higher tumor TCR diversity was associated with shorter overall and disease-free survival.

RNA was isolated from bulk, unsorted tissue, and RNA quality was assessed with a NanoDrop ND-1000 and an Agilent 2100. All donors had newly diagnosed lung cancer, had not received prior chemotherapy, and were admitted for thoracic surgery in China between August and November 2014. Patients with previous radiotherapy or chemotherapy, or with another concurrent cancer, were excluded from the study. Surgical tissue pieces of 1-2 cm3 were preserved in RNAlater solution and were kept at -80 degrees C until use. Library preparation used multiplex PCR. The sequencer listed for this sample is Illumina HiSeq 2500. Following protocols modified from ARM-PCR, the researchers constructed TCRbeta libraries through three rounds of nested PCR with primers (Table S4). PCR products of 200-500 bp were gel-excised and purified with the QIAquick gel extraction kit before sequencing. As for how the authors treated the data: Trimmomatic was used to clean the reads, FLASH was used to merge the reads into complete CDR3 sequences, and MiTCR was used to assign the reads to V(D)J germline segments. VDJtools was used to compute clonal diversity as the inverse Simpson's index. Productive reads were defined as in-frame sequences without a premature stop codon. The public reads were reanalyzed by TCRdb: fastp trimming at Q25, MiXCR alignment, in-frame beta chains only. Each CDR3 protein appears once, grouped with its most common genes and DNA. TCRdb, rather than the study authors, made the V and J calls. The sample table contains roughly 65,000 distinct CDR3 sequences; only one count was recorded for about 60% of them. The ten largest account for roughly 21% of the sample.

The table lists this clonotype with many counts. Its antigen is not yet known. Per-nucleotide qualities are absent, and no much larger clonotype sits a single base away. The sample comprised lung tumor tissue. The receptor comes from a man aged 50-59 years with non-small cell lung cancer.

The nucleotide sequence reads TGTGCCAGCAGCCGAGGGGTCTCGCGGGGCCAAGAGACCCAGTACTTC. Translation gives CASSRGVSRGQETQYF. The receptor chain draws on TRBV12-3 or TRBV12-4 and TRBJ2-5; the D gene is perhaps TRBD2, from 6 matching bases. There are 16 amino acids in the CDR3, from cysteine to phenylalanine inclusive. Only CDR3 DNA is held: 48 bases, read in frame from base 1. V is pared back by 6 bases and J by 1 base, with 18 bases lying between the germline termini.